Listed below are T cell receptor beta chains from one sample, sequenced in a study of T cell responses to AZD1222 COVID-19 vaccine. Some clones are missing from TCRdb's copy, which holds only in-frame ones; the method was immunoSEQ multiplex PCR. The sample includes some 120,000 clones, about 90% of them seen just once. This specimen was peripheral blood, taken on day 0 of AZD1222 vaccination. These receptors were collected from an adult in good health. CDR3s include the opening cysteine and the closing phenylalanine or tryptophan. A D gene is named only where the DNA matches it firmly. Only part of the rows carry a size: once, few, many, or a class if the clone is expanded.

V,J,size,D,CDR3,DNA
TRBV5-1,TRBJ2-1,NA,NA,CASSLDSDWTYNEQFF,TGCGCCAGCAGCTTGGATTCAGATTGGACCTACAATGAGCAGTTCTTC
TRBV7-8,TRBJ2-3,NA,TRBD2,CASSPLAERIKWTDTQYF,TGTGCCAGCAGCCCTCTAGCGGAGCGGATCAAGTGGACAGATACGCAGTATTTT
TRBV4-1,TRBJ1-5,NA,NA,CASSQLRAGSNQPQHF,TGCGCCAGCAGCCAGTTAAGGGCAGGTTCAAATCAGCCCCAGCATTTT
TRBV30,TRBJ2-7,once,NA,CAWGTGWGRHEQYF,TGTGCCTGGGGTACAGGGTGGGGGCGCCACGAGCAGTACTTC
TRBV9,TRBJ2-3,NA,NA,CASSVGPMRLDFPDTQYF,TGTGCCAGCAGCGTGGGACCAATGAGACTAGATTTCCCAGATACGCAGTATTTT
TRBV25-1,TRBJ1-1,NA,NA,CASSTRQFEAFF,TGTGCCAGCAGTACCCGACAGTTTGAAGCTTTCTTT
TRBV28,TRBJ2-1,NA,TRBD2,CASSLLTSGDGEQFF,TGTGCCAGCAGTTTATTGACTAGCGGAGACGGTGAGCAGTTCTTC
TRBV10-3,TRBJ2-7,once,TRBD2,CAIRGTSGRTGEQYF,TGTGCCATCAGGGGGACTAGCGGGAGGACAGGCGAGCAGTACTTC
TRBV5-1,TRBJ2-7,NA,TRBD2,CASSGGLAVSYEQYF,TGCGCCAGCAGCGGGGGACTAGCGGTCTCCTACGAGCAGTACTTC
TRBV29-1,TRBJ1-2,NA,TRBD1,CSVDPGGGSNPYGYTF,TGCAGCGTTGATCCAGGGGGCGGGTCGAACCCCTATGGCTACACCTTC
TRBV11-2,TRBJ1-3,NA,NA,CASSWTVFGNTIYF,TGTGCCAGCAGCTGGACAGTCTTTGGAAACACCATATATTTT
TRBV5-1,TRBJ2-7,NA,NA,CASSPGHFYEQYF,TGCGCCAGCAGCCCGGGACACTTCTACGAGCAGTACTTC
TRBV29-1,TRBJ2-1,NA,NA,CSVDRPSYNEQFF,TGCAGCGTTGACAGGCCCTCCTACAATGAGCAGTTCTTC
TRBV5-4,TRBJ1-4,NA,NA,CASSLGGGNEKLFF,TGTGCCAGCAGCCTGGGGGGGGGTAATGAAAAACTGTTTTTT
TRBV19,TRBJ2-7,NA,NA,CASSSGHTYEQYF,TGTGCCAGTAGTTCGGGACACACTTACGAGCAGTACTTC
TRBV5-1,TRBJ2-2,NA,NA,CASSQVVGDTGELFF,TGCGCCAGCAGCCAAGTGGTCGGAGACACCGGGGAGCTGTTTTTT
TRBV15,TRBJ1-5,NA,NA,CATSRVEQPQHF,TGTGCCACCAGCAGAGTCGAACAGCCCCAGCATTTT
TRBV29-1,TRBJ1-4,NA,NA,CSVVEDYYEKLFF,TGCAGCGTTGTGGAGGATTATTATGAAAAACTGTTTTTT
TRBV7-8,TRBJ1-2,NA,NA,CASSLDGPFGYTF,TGTGCCAGCAGCTTAGATGGGCCCTTTGGCTACACCTTC
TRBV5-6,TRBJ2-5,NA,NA,CASSRPPGQETQYF,TGTGCCAGCAGCCGACCCCCAGGGCAAGAGACCCAGTACTTC
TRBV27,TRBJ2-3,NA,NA,CASRQPSTDTQYF,TGTGCCAGCAGACAGCCTAGCACAGATACGCAGTATTTT
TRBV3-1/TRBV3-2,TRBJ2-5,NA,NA,CASSQVLAAETQYF,TGTGCCAGCAGCCAAGTCCTAGCCGCAGAGACCCAGTACTTC
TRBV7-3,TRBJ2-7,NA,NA,CASSRRPDQEQYF,TGTGCCAGCAGCCGCAGACCAGATCAAGAGCAGTACTTC
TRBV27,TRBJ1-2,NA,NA,CASTRTTGSNYGYTF,TGTGCCAGCACCAGAACGACAGGCTCTAACTATGGCTACACCTTC
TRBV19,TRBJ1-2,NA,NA,CASSSWGDYGYTF,TGTGCCAGTAGTTCATGGGGAGACTATGGCTACACCTTC
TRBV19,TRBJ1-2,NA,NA,CASSEGSHYGYTF,TGTGCCAGTAGTGAGGGCAGTCACTATGGCTACACCTTC
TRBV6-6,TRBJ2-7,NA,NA,CASSYSGTDSSYEQYF,TGTGCCAGCAGTTACTCAGGGACGGATAGCTCCTACGAGCAGTACTTC
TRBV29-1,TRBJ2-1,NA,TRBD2,CSVGTSGSYNEQFF,TGCAGCGTTGGGACTAGCGGCTCCTACAATGAGCAGTTCTTC
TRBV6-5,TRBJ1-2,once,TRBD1,CASRQGAGGYTF,TGTGCCAGCAGACAGGGGGCGGGAGGCTACACCTTC
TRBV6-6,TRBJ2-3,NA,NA,CASSPGYGTDTQYF,TGTGCCAGCAGTCCGGGCTACGGCACAGATACGCAGTATTTT
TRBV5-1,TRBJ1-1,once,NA,CASSRHHNTEAFF,TGCGCCAGCAGCAGACACCATAACACTGAAGCTTTCTTT
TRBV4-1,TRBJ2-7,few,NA,CASSQVANPTTEEQYF,TGCGCCAGCAGCCAAGTGGCGAACCCAACTACGGAAGAGCAGTACTTC
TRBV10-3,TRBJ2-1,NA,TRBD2,CAIRASQRIAGLYYNEQFF,TGTGCCATCAGGGCCTCTCAGAGGATAGCGGGTTTATACTACAATGAGCAGTTCTTC
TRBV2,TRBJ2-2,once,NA,CASSGGSRELFF,TGTGCCAGCAGTGGGGGGAGCCGGGAGCTGTTTTTT
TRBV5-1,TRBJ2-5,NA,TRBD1,CASSLQGAGETQYF,TGCGCCAGCAGCTTACAGGGGGCGGGAGAGACCCAGTACTTC
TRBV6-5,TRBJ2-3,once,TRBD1,CASSRTGFNSDTQYF,TGTGCCAGCAGCCGGACAGGGTTTAATTCAGATACGCAGTATTTT
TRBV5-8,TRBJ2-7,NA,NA,CASSSYTYEQYF,TGTGCCAGCAGCTCGTACACCTACGAGCAGTACTTC